This TCR beta chain originates from a study of monozygotic twins with inflammatory bowel disease. Germline V gives CDR1 DFQATT, CDR2 SNEGSKA (reference sequence). CDR3 size: 14 residues. TCRdb derives one entry per CDR3 protein from the 5' RACE reads, leaving out DNA. There are approximately 210,000 distinct CDR3 sequences in the sample, with 7.5% to 8% held by the top ten. This TCR derives from a human donor with ulcerative colitis or Crohn's disease, or a healthy co-twin of an affected twin (not recorded which). Sequencing used blood. V is TRBV20-1 and J is TRBJ2-2; TCRdb lists TRBD2, though no DNA is available to test this call. The CDR3 here is CSARESGRTGELFF.